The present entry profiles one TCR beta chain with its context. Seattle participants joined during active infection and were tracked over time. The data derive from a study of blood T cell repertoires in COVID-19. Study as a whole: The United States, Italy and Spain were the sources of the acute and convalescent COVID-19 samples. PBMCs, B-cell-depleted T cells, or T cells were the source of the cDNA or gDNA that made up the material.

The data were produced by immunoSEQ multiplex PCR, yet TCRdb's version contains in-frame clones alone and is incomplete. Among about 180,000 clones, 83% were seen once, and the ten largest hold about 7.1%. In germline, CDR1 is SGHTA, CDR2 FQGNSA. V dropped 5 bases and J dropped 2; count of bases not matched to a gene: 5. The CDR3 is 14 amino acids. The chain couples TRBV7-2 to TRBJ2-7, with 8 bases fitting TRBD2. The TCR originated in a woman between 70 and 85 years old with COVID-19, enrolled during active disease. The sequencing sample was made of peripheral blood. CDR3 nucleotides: TGTGCCAGCAGCGCCGGGACTAGGACCTACGAGCAGTACTTC. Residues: CASSAGTRTYEQYF.